This entry features one T cell receptor (beta chain) sequence. The data belong to a study of blood T cell repertoires in COVID-19. Profiling relied on immunoSEQ multiplex PCR, and the TCRdb table lists in-frame clones only, not all of them. The repertoire holds 270,000 or so clones, with 86% as singletons. This TCR was recovered from a woman aged 18-29 years who had recovered from COVID-19. Sequencing input: PBMCs or T cells enriched from blood (not recorded which).

The CDR3 region has the DNA TGTGCCAGCAGCTCGCCAGGTGAAAAACTGTTTTTT. This sequence encodes CASSSPGEKLFF. This chain uses TRBV7-9 with TRBJ1-4; no definite D call. CDR3 length: 12 amino acids. The V and J ends lost 4 bases and 7 bases respectively, with 7 bases between them. CDR1 SEHNR and CDR2 FQNEAQ come from the germline V gene (reference sequence). The complete variable domain, with remaining parts taken from reference TRBV7-9 and TRBJ1-4, reads DTGVSQNPRHKITKRGQNVTFRCDPISEHNRLYWYRQTLGQGPEFLTYFQNEAQLEKSRLLSDRFSAERPKGSFSTLEIQRTEQGDSAMYLCASSSPGEKLFFGSGTQLSVL.